This TCR beta chain was sequenced in a study of T-cell reconstitution after alpha-beta-depleted transplantation in children. Many counts were recorded for this clonotype. Unique molecular identifiers featured in how the TCRbeta library was prepared. Using its own MiXCR run on the PCR reads, TCRdb lists one record per CDR3 protein. This table has 240,000 or so distinct CDR3 sequences, 6.5% to 10% appearing once. The CDR3 spans 14 residues. Germline loops: CDR1 SQVTM, CDR2 ANQGSEA. With V trimmed by 5 bases and J by 7 bases, 9 bases remained unmatched. The specimen comprised PBMCs, mostly from graft donor cells, sampled 180 days after TCRalphabeta/CD19-depleted stem cell transplant. The chain uses TRBV29-1 and TRBJ2-1; 9 bases match TRBD2. The TCR comes from a male patient aged 5 to 17 who had a stem cell transplant for acute lymphoblastic leukemia, so the T cells may come from the graft donor. The CDR3 bases are TGCAGCGTTACCATGGGCGGGGGGGCTAATGAGCAGTTCTTC. Protein sequence: CSVTMGGGANEQFF.